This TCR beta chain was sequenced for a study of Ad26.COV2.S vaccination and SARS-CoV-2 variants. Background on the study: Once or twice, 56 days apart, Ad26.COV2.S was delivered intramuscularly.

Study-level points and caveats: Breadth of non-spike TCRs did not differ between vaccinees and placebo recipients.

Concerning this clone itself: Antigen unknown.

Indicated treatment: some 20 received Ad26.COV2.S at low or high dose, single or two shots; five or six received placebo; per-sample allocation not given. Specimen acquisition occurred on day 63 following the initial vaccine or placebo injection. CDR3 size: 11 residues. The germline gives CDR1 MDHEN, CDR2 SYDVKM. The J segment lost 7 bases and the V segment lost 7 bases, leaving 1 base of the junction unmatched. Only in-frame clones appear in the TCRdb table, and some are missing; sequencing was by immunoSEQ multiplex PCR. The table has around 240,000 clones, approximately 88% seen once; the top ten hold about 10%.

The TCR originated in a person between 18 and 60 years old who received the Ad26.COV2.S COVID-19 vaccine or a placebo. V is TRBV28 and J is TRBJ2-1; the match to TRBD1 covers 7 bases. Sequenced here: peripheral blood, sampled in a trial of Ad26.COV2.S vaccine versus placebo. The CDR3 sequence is CASMTGNEQFF. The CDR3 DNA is TGTGCCAGCATGACAGGGAATGAGCAGTTCTTC.